This note documents a single TCR beta chain sequence. This clone's antigen is unknown. No base-level quality is on record; no much larger clone is a single base apart. These data are taken from a study of blood T cell repertoires in COVID-19 (TCRdb year 2020). For the study in its entirety: Samples covering the acute and convalescent phases of COVID-19 were provided by collaborators in the United States, Italy and Spain. The material from the prospective study consisted of cDNA or gDNA derived from T cells, B-cell-depleted T cells, or PBMCs. Deeply sampled blood TCRbeta repertoires from subjects exposed to, actively infected with, or recovered from COVID-19 were included in the dataset. The repertoires were released in a freely available public database meant as a resource for research on the immune response to SARS-CoV-2. The samples were drawn from two sources: the first 160 participants of the ongoing ImmuneRACE study, and 950 to 1,500 subjects contributed by 6 global collaborators. Nearly every sample came with metadata listing a de-identified subject ID, COVID-19 status, age in years and sex. Where available, HLA class I and class II types were obtained from metadata supplied by the sample provider rather than from assay-based typing. Overall study results and their limits: The amount of clinical and demographic metadata varied by source and participant and was provided uncurated.

Its CDR3 holds 15 amino acids, cysteine through phenylalanine. The CDR3 DNA has 45 bases and is translated from base 1. Trimming at the junction amounts to 6 bases on V and 6 bases on J, and the germline ends lie 16 bases apart. From the germline V gene, CDR1 is KGHDR and CDR2 is SFDVKD. TCRbeta CDR3 regions were amplified from genomic DNA by means of the immunoSEQ Assay, a bias-controlled multiplex PCR. The original methods were these. The number of nucleated cells in each sample was estimated by amplification of reference gene primers within the assay. To quantify the absolute abundance of each unique TCRbeta CDR3 rearrangement, sequence reads were collapsed and filtered. Productive Simpson clonality was computed per sample as the square root of Simpson's diversity index over productive rearrangements. Imported from immuneACCESS, the table was reduced by TCRdb to in-frame sequences with V and J called. These copies leave out some clones; in studies compared against another copy, an unresolved V gene accounts for under half, and the cause of the remainder is not known. Clone size and V and J calls were adopted from that table, with D and trimming inferred from the DNA. Present in this sample are about 190,000 clones, about 78% of which were seen just once. The top ten clones comprise 17% of the sample.

Enrolling through a virtual design, the prospective study's participants ranged in age from roughly 18 to 90 years and lived across about two dozen United States geographic areas. Cohort assignment in the prospective study relied on participant-reported clinical history from a screening survey and a study questionnaire. Recovered participants in ImmuneRACE Cohort 3 were defined as having two consecutive negative NP/OP PCR tests, clearance from a healthcare professional, or resolution of symptoms. Each participant in the prospective study had whole blood, serum and a nasopharyngeal or oropharyngeal swab collected by mobile phlebotomists. Over a roughly 2-month period, participants in the prospective study had the option of providing additional blood draws and questionnaires. Before DNA extraction, prospective study blood samples were shipped either frozen or at room temperature.

The specimen was PBMCs or T cells enriched from blood (not recorded which). This sequence was found in a woman in her forties or fifties who had recovered from COVID-19. The sequence links TRBV24-1 to TRBJ2-2; perhaps TRBD2 is the D gene, with 6 bases matching. The DNA sequence is as follows: TGTGCCACCAGTACCCTTTCCGGGAGCGCCGGGGAGCTGTTTTTT. It encodes CATSTLSGSAGELFF.